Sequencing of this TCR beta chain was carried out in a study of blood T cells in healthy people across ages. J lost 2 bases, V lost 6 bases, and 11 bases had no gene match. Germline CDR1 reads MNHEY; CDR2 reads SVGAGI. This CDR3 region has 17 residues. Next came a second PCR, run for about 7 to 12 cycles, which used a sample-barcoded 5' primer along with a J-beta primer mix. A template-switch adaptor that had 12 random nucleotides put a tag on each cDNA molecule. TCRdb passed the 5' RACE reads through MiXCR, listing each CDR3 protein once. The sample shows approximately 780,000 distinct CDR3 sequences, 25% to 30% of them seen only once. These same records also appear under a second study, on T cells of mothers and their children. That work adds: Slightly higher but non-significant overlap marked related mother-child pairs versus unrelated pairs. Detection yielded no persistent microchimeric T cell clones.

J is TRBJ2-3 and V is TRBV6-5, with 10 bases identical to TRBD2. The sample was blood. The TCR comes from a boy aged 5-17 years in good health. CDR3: CASRMTNGLAATDTQYF. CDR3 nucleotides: TGTGCCAGCAGGATGACGAATGGACTAGCGGCCACAGATACGCAGTATTTT.